The 27 T cell receptor beta chains listed next were all sequenced from one sample in a study of T cell changes during pregnancy in multiple sclerosis. The data were produced by immunoSEQ multiplex PCR, yet TCRdb's version contains in-frame clones alone and is incomplete. The data contain about 21,000 clones, 88% of them seen just once; the ten biggest clones take up roughly 5%. Sequencing was performed on CD8+ T cells from peripheral blood mononuclear cells, taken after pregnancy. These receptor sequences come from a female donor in good health, enrolled as a control in a pregnancy study.

The chain joins TRBV27 to TRBJ1-2; TRBD1 is a possible D gene (6 bases). V lost 2 bases and J lost 0, with 10 bases in between. CDR3 length: 15 residues. Germline V gene sequence: CDR1 MNHEY, CDR2 SMNVEV (reference sequence). In DNA form, the CDR3 reads TGTGCCAGCAGTTTAGGCAGGGGAGCTAACTATGGCTACACCTTC. This encodes CASSLGRGANYGYTF.

This sequence joins TRBV6-1 and TRBJ1-6, with TRBD1 matching 10 bases. With 1 base clipped from V and 6 bases from J, the junction kept 0 bases outside the gene matches. CDR3 length equals 15 residues. The V gene's germline CDR1 is MNHNS and CDR2 SASEGT. CDR3 in DNA: TGTGCCAGCAGTGAAGGGACAGGGGGTAATTCACCCCTCCACTTT. Protein: CASSEGTGGNSPLHF.

The gene calls are TRBV7-8 and TRBJ1-5; 7 positions agree with TRBD1. CDR1 is SGHVS, CDR2 FQNEAQ, per germline. This CDR3 has 19 amino acids. The ends lost 1 base at V and 5 bases at J; junction bases unmatched: 17. The CDR3 sequence: CASSLGPLTGQRSDQPQHF. The DNA of the CDR3 is TGTGCCAGCAGCTTAGGCCCCCTGACAGGGCAGCGGTCGGATCAGCCCCAGCATTTT.

The chain has TRBV19 and TRBJ2-1; 7 bases agree with TRBD1. Per germline, CDR1 LNHDA and CDR2 SQIVND (reference sequence). Trimming at V came to 2 bases and at J to 5 bases, leaving 3 bases not matched to a gene. The CDR3 extends over 14 amino acids. The CDR3 reads CASSIKGANNEQFF. The CDR3 nucleotides read TGTGCCAGTAGTATAAAGGGGGCAAACAATGAGCAGTTCTTC.

CDR3 residues: CASSIRRMNTEAFF. In DNA, the CDR3 is TGTGCCAGTAGTATTAGGAGGATGAACACTGAAGCTTTCTTT. The chain has TRBV19 and TRBJ1-1; D remains unclear. Germline V lookup: CDR1 LNHDA, CDR2 SQIVND (reference sequence). This CDR3 is 14 amino acids long. Trimming took 3 bases from V and 0 from J, leaving 8 bases between them.

The chain uses TRBV6-4 and TRBJ1-1; D unresolved. Germline CDR1 MRHNA, CDR2 SNTAGT. CDR3 length: 11 residues. V lost 6 bases to trimming and J lost 10 bases, with 12 bases between them. In DNA form, the CDR3 reads TGTGCCAGCAGAGGAGTAGAGGGAGCTTTCTTT. Protein product: CASRGVEGAFF.

V is TRBV5-1 and J is TRBJ1-6; possibly TRBD1 for D (5 bases). The CDR3 contains 15 residues. V was shortened by 0 bases and J by 9 bases, with 13 bases between the two germline ends. Germline CDR1 SGHRS, CDR2 YFSETQ. The DNA for the CDR3 is TGCGCCAGCAGCTTGGCCCTTGGGGGGGGTTCACCCCTCCACTTT. Translating it yields CASSLALGGGSPLHF.

The gene calls are TRBV9 and TRBJ2-7; a weak D match, TRBD2 (7 bases). Looked up from germline, CDR1 is SGDLS and CDR2 is YYNGEE. V was cut by 3 bases and J by 5 bases, with 18 bases left in between. The CDR3 is 15 amino acids. Here the CDR3 reads CASSGGWGGGDEQYF. CDR3 nucleotides: TGTGCCAGCAGCGGGGGGTGGGGGGGCGGAGACGAGCAGTACTTC.

The chain carries TRBV7-9 and TRBJ1-2; D perhaps matches TRBD1 (5 bases). The CDR3 consists of 12 residues. V gave up 5 bases and J gave up 3 bases, with 7 bases separating them. Germline V gene data show CDR1 as SEHNR and CDR2 as FQNEAQ (reference sequence). The CDR3 loop reads CASSDSDYGYTF. For the CDR3, the DNA is TGTGCCAGCAGCGACAGCGACTATGGCTACACCTTC. The whole variable domain, filled in from reference TRBV7-9 and TRBJ1-2, reads DTGVSQNPRHKITKRGQNVTFRCDPISEHNRLYWYRQTLGQGPEFLTYFQNEAQLEKSRLLSDRFSAERPKGSFSTLEIQRTEQGDSAMYLCASSDSDYGYTFGSGTRLTVV.

The sample holds a few counts of this clone. This chain joins TRBV5-6 and TRBJ1-3, with unresolved D. The V gene lost 0 bases and the J gene lost 2 bases, with 12 bases spanning the gap. Per germline, CDR1 SGHDT and CDR2 YYEEEE. The CDR3 loop spans 16 amino acids. CDR3 coding DNA: TGTGCCAGCAGCTTGGCCGGGGAACCGACTGGAAACACCATATATTTT. As protein: CASSLAGEPTGNTIYF. Full variable domain (missing parts from reference TRBV5-6 and TRBJ1-3): DAGVTQSPTHLIKTRGQQVTLRCSPKSGHDTVSWYQQALGQGPQFIFQYYEEEERQRGNFPDRFSGHQFPNYSSELNVNALLLGDSALYLCASSLAGEPTGNTIYFGEGSWLTVV.

This chain joins TRBV4-2 and TRBJ2-7, with TRBD1 matching 9 bases. V shed 0 bases, J shed 3 bases, and the junction held 6 bases outside the gene matches. Germline V CDR1 and CDR2: LGHNA, YNFKEQ. This CDR3 is built from 16 residues. CDR3 in amino acids: CASSQEGTGGFYEQYF. DNA for the CDR3: TGTGCCAGCAGCCAAGAAGGAACAGGGGGCTTCTACGAGCAGTACTTC.

The chain joins TRBV21-1 to TRBJ2-7; TRBD1, the D gene given by the table, was not confirmed from the DNA. TRBV21-1 is given as a pseudogene. The CDR3 sequence is 11 residues long. The DNA for the CDR3 is TGTGCCAGCAGCAATGGAGACAGGGAGAGCTTC. It yields the protein CASSNGDRESF.

This chain uses TRBV27 with TRBJ2-5; weak D call: TRBD2 (5 bases). V lost 5 bases and J lost 5, with 12 bases in between. CDR3 size: 13 residues. CDR1 and CDR2 from the germline V gene are MNHEY and SMNVEV (reference sequence). The DNA for the CDR3 is TGTGCCAGCAGTCCCCTCGAGGGCGAGACCCAGTACTTC. Translation gives CASSPLEGETQYF.

This chain joins TRBV2 and TRBJ1-1; D is unresolved. The CDR3 is 13 residues long. V shed 6 bases and J shed 1 base, with 9 bases lying between them. CDR1 and CDR2 (germline): SNHLY, FYNNEI. CDR3 sequence: CASRRSKNTEAFF. CDR3 in DNA: TGTGCCAGCAGGAGATCCAAGAACACTGAAGCTTTCTTT. The full variable domain, rest sourced from reference TRBV2 and TRBJ1-1, is EPEVTQTPSHQVTQMGQEVILRCVPISNHLYFYWYRQILGQKVEFLVSFYNNEISEKSEIFDDQFSVERPDGSNFTLKIRSTKLEDSAMYFCASRRSKNTEAFFGQGTRLTVV.

This chain connects TRBV11-2 to TRBJ1-1; D possibly corresponds to TRBD1 (5 bases). This CDR3 has 14 amino acids. Germline CDR1 SGHAT, CDR2 FQNNGV. V was shortened by 5 bases and J by 7 bases, with 17 bases between the two germline ends. The DNA for the CDR3 is TGTGCCAGCAGCCTACCCCTGACAGCAAATGAAGCTTTCTTT. Translation: CASSLPLTANEAFF. Full variable domain (missing parts from reference TRBV11-2 and TRBJ1-1): EAGVAQSPRYKIIEKRQSVAFWCNPISGHATLYWYQQILGQGPKLLIQFQNNGVVDDSQLPKDRFSAERLKGVDSTLKIQPAKLEDSAVYLCASSLPLTANEAFFGQGTRLTVV.

J is TRBJ1-1 and V is TRBV19; 9 positions match TRBD1. This CDR3 has 16 amino acids. Germline CDR1 and CDR2: LNHDA and SQIVND (reference sequence). V lost 3 bases to trimming and J lost 3 bases; unmatched junction nucleotides: 8. The CDR3 sequence: CASSILGQGIDTEAFF. For the CDR3, the DNA is TGTGCCAGTAGTATCCTAGGACAGGGGATTGACACTGAAGCTTTCTTT.

The rearrangement joins TRBV6-1 to TRBJ1-6; TRBD1 is a possible D gene (5 bases). In germline, CDR1 is MNHNS, CDR2 SASEGT. This CDR3 has 14 amino acids. Trimming took off 6 bases at V and 8 bases at J, with 14 bases between the two ends. CDR3 DNA: TGTGCCAGCAGGGGGGGGGAATGGGATTCACCCCTCCACTTT. The encoded protein is CASRGGEWDSPLHF.

This clone came up a few times. The CDR3 here is CASSSQGEEAFF. In DNA form, the CDR3 reads TGTGCCAGCAGCTCACAGGGGGAGGAAGCTTTCTTT. The rearrangement links TRBV7-6 to TRBJ1-1; 8 bases map to TRBD1. The J segment lost 8 bases and the V segment lost 4 bases, leaving 3 bases of the junction unmatched. The V gene's germline CDR1 is SGHVS and CDR2 FNYEAQ. The CDR3 totals 12 residues.

The genes are TRBV27 and TRBJ2-7; D is unresolved. V was clipped by 4 bases and J by 3 bases, with 4 bases between them. The CDR3 has 11 amino acids. Germline CDR1 and CDR2: MNHEY and SMNVEV (reference sequence). This CDR3 reads CASSSNYEQYF. CDR3 in DNA: TGTGCCAGCAGTTCCAACTACGAGCAGTACTTC.

The V and J genes are TRBV7-9 and TRBJ2-1; 10 nucleotides line up with TRBD2. Germline V gene sequence: CDR1 SEHNR, CDR2 FQNEAQ (reference sequence). This CDR3 comprises 15 residues. V lost 5 bases, J lost 9 bases, and 10 bases stayed unmatched. CDR3 residues: CASSPGGSGGSEQFF. The CDR3 nucleotides read TGTGCCAGCAGCCCCGGAGGTAGCGGGGGGAGTGAGCAGTTCTTC.

The chain carries TRBV7-9 and TRBJ2-1, with no clear D. Germline V gives CDR1 SEHNR, CDR2 FQNEAQ (reference sequence). This CDR3 has 13 residues. V was cut by 1 base and J by 10 bases, with 11 bases left in between. The CDR3 region is CASSLDPKLEQFF. CDR3 nucleotide sequence: TGTGCCAGCAGCTTAGATCCCAAACTAGAGCAGTTCTTC.

This chain joins TRBV6-6 and TRBJ1-1; 7 bases match TRBD1. This CDR3 contains 12 residues. V shed 5 bases, J shed 3 bases, and the junction held 0 bases outside the gene matches. CDR1 is MNHNY and CDR2 is SVGAGI in the germline V gene (reference sequence). The CDR3 is CASSGTDTEAFF. Here the CDR3 DNA reads TGTGCCAGCAGTGGGACAGACACTGAAGCTTTCTTT.

The J gene is TRBJ1-3, the V gene TRBV30; TRBD1 might be the D (5 bases). The germline CDR1 and CDR2 sequences are GTSNPN and SVGIG (reference sequence). This CDR3 is built from 15 residues. Trimming stripped 0 bases from V and 4 bases from J, with 13 bases between. The CDR3, as DNA: TGTGCCTGGAGTGTAGGAAGGGGCGGCGGAAACACCATATATTTT. Residues: CAWSVGRGGGNTIYF.

The V and J genes are TRBV7-2 and TRBJ2-6; no reliable D call. Looked up from germline, CDR1 is SGHTA and CDR2 is FQGNSA. CDR3 length equals 12 residues. The V gene lost 10 bases and the J gene lost 3 bases, with 7 bases spanning the gap. In DNA form, the CDR3 reads TGTGCCACCCTGAGTGGGGCCAACGTCCTGACTTTC. It encodes CATLSGANVLTF. Using reference TRBV7-2 and TRBJ2-6 for the parts outside the CDR3, the full variable domain is GAGVSQSPSNKVTEKGKDVELRCDPISGHTALYWYRQSLGQGLEFLIYFQGNSAPDKSGLPSDRFSAERTGGSVSTLTIQRTQQEDSAVYLCATLSGANVLTFGAGSRLTVL.

This clone was counted only a few times. CDR3 loop: CASTNSYEQYF. The CDR3 nucleotides are TGTGCCAGCACAAACTCCTACGAGCAGTACTTC. This chain joins TRBV6-5 and TRBJ2-7, with D unclear. The germline V and J ends were trimmed by 7 bases and 0 bases, with 4 bases remaining between them. Germline loops: CDR1 MNHEY, CDR2 SVGAGI. The CDR3 spans 11 residues.

The genes are TRBV19 and TRBJ2-6; possibly TRBD1 for D (6 bases). Germline lookup yields CDR1 LNHDA and CDR2 SQIVND (reference sequence). V was trimmed by 2 bases and J by 0 bases, leaving 8 bases between them. The CDR3 runs to 16 residues. The CDR3 is CASSIPQGSGANVLTF. The CDR3, as DNA: TGTGCCAGTAGTATACCACAGGGCTCTGGGGCCAACGTCCTGACTTTC.

The chain combines TRBV2 with TRBJ1-5; D is uncertain. V dropped 8 bases and J dropped 1 base, with 9 bases sitting between them. The length of the CDR3 is 13 residues. Germline V gene lookup returns CDR1 SNHLY and CDR2 FYNNEI. DNA for the CDR3: TGTGCCAGCGCCTCGGGGAGCAATCAGCCCCAGCATTTT. It specifies CASASGSNQPQHF. The full variable domain, its missing parts supplied by reference TRBV2 and TRBJ1-5, is EPEVTQTPSHQVTQMGQEVILRCVPISNHLYFYWYRQILGQKVEFLVSFYNNEISEKSEIFDDQFSVERPDGSNFTLKIRSTKLEDSAMYFCASASGSNQPQHFGDGTRLSIL.